Described below is a single TCR beta chain sequence and its context. Amplified regions were TCR beta CDR3 sequences from RNA transcripts. HTBI primers drove first-round RT-PCR of the TCR CDR3. TCRdb called the multiplex PCR reads again in MiXCR, with one record for every CDR3 protein. The sample carries 400,000 or so distinct CDR3 sequences, more than 12% recorded once. Unmatched junction bases numbered 7, after V lost 0 bases and J lost 7 bases. CDR1 SGHNT and CDR2 YYREEE come from the germline V gene (reference sequence). The CDR3 is 15 amino acids. This sample is part of a study of T cells in Graves' hyperthyroidism and ophthalmopathy.

The V gene is TRBV5-4, the J gene TRBJ1-1; TRBD1 agrees at 9 bases. The source is a man aged 50 to 59 with Graves' ophthalmopathy. Sequencing was carried out using blood. CDR3 residues: CASSLAAGTGLEAFF. CDR3 sequence (DNA): TGTGCCAGCAGCTTGGCTGCCGGGACAGGGCTTGAAGCTTTCTTT.